The sequence of this T cell receptor beta chain was determined in a study of T cell changes during pregnancy in multiple sclerosis. Clones were read by immunoSEQ multiplex PCR, and TCRdb kept only the in-frame ones, dropping some. The sample holds about 40,000 clones, about nine tenths seen once. This clone was observed a single time. The CDR3 length is 14 residues. Germline CDR1 and CDR2: SGHTA and FQGNSA. Deletions cut 1 base from V and 4 bases from J, with 8 bases between. The rearrangement uses TRBV7-2 and TRBJ2-1; unclear D gene. This material consisted of CD4+ T cells from peripheral blood mononuclear cells, taken in the third trimester of pregnancy. This TCR derives from a female donor with multiple sclerosis, enrolled in a pregnancy study. CDR3 loop: CASSLVVAYNEQFF. CDR3 sequence (DNA): TGTGCCAGCAGCTTAGTGGTTGCGTACAATGAGCAGTTCTTC.